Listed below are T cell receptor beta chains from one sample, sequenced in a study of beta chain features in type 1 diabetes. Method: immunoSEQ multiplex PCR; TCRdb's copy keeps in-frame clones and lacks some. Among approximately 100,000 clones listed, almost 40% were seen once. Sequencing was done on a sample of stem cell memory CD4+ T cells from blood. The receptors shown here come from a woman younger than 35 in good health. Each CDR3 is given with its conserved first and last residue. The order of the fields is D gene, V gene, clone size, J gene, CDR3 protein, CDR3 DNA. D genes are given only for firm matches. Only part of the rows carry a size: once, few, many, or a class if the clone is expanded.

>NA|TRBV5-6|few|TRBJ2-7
CASSWDFSYEQYF
TGTGCCAGCAGCTGGGACTTCTCCTACGAGCAGTACTTC
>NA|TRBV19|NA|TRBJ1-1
CASTGYTEAFF
TGTGCCAGTACAGGGTACACTGAAGCTTTCTTT
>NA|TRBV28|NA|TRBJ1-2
CASSQGGDGYTF
TGTGCCAGCAGTCAAGGAGGGGATGGCTACACCTTC
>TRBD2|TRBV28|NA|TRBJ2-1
CASSQNLLAGGFLHEQFF
TGTGCCAGCAGCCAAAATCTACTAGCGGGAGGCTTTTTGCATGAGCAGTTCTTC
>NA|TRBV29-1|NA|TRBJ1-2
CSVETGGYGYTF
TGCAGCGTTGAAACAGGTGGCTATGGCTACACCTTC
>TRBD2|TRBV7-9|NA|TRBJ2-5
CASSFIPATVHGGAQYF
TGTGCCAGCAGCTTCATCCCAGCGACAGTCCATGGGGGGGCCCAGTACTTC
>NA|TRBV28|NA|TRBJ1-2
CASRTFSGFLRGYTF
TGTGCCAGCAGAACTTTCTCGGGTTTTCTTCGTGGCTACACCTTC
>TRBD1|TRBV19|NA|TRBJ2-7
CASNPGTGNYEQYF
TGTGCCAGTAATCCCGGGACAGGGAACTACGAGCAGTACTTC
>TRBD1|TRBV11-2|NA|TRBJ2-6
CASSPDRVSGANVLTF
TGTGCCAGCAGCCCGGACAGGGTGTCTGGGGCCAACGTCCTGACTTTC
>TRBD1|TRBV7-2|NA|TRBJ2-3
CASSLGGQGLTDTQYF
TGTGCCAGCAGCTTAGGGGGACAGGGACTCACAGATACGCAGTATTTT
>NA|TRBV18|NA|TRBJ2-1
CASSPRSQGTYNEQFF
TGTGCCAGCTCACCACGAAGTCAGGGAACCTACAATGAGCAGTTCTTC
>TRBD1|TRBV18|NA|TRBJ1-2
CASSRQGEDGYTF
TGTGCCAGCTCTCGACAGGGGGAAGATGGCTACACCTTC
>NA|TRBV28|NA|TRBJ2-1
CASRGSLIRNEQFF
TGTGCCAGCAGAGGGAGTCTGATACGCAATGAGCAGTTCTTC
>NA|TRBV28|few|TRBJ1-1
CASSLPPPGARTEAFF
TGTGCCAGCAGTTTACCCCCCCCGGGAGCGAGAACTGAAGCTTTCTTT
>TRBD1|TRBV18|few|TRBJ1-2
CASSWGQGSLYGYTF
TGTGCCAGCTCTTGGGGACAGGGCTCCCTCTATGGCTACACCTTC
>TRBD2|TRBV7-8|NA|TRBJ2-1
CASSSRTSGSYNEQFF
TGTGCCAGCAGCTCACGGACTAGCGGGAGCTACAATGAGCAGTTCTTC
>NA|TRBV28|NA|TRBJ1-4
CASSDSIVEKLFF
TGTGCCAGCAGTGATAGCATAGTTGAAAAACTGTTTTTT
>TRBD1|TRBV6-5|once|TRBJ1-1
CASKRDSGAFF
TGTGCCAGCAAACGGGACAGTGGAGCTTTCTTT
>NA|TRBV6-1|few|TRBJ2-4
CASSEALRQVIQYF
TGTGCCAGCAGTGAAGCGCTTCGACAGGTGATTCAGTACTTC
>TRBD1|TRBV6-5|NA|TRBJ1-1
CASSRYRGSTEAFF
TGTGCCAGCAGTCGCTACAGGGGATCGACTGAAGCTTTCTTT
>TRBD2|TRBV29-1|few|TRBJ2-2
CSVPGLADTGELFF
TGCAGCGTCCCAGGACTAGCAGATACCGGGGAGCTGTTTTTT
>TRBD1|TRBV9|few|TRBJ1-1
CASSVGTGGKAFF
TGTGCCAGCAGCGTAGGGACAGGGGGTAAAGCTTTCTTT
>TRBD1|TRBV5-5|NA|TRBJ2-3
CASSLSETGILTDTQYF
TGTGCCAGCAGCTTGTCCGAGACAGGGATCCTCACAGATACGCAGTATTTT
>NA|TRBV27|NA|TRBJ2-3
CASRPSGTDTQYF
TGTGCCAGCAGGCCTAGCGGCACAGATACGCAGTATTTT
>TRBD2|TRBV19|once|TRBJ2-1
CASSFGLAGDEQFF
TGTGCCAGTAGTTTCGGACTAGCGGGAGACGAGCAGTTCTTC
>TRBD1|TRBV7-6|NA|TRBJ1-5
CASSPQTGANQPQHF
TGTGCCAGCAGCCCTCAGACAGGGGCCAATCAGCCCCAGCATTTT
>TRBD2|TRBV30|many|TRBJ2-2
CAWGVGSGSTGELFF
TGTGCCTGGGGCGTAGGGAGCGGGAGCACCGGGGAGCTGTTTTTT
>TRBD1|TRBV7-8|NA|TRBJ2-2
CASSLAQGQGTTGELFF
TGTGCCAGCAGCTTAGCGCAGGGACAGGGAACAACCGGGGAGCTGTTTTTT
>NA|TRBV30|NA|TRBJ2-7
CAWLTEFYEQYF
TGTGCCTGGCTGACAGAATTCTACGAGCAGTACTTC
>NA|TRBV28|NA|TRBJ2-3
CASSLFRTPSTDTQYF
TGTGCCAGCAGTTTATTCCGGACACCTAGCACAGATACGCAGTATTTT
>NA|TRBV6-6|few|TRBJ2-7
CASSQAPSQYF
TGTGCCAGCAGTCAAGCCCCCTCGCAGTACTTC
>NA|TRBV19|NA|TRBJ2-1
CASSGSRGYNEQFF
TGTGCCAGTAGTGGGTCCCGGGGCTACAATGAGCAGTTCTTC
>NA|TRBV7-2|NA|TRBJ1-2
CASSLAGQVNYGYTF
TGTGCCAGCAGCTTAGCGGGCCAGGTTAACTATGGCTACACCTTC
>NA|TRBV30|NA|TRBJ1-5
CAWSEGHVGPQHF
TGTGCCTGGAGTGAGGGGCACGTCGGGCCCCAGCATTTT
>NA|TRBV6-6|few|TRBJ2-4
CASRRSTENIQYF
TGTGCCAGCAGAAGATCGACAGAAAACATTCAGTACTTC
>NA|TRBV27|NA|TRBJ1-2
CASRRSGGAGYGYTF
TGTGCCAGCAGGAGAAGTGGGGGGGCAGGCTATGGCTACACCTTC
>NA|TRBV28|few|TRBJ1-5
CASSFGQVHQPQHF
TGTGCCAGCAGTTTCGGACAAGTCCATCAGCCCCAGCATTTT
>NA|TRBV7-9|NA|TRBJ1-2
CASSLSVGALYGYTF
TGTGCCAGCAGCTTATCAGTGGGGGCCCTCTATGGCTACACCTTC
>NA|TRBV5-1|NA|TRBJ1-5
CASSSGVGQPQHF
TGCGCCAGCAGCTCAGGGGTGGGGCAGCCCCAGCATTTT
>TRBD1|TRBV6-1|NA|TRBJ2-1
CASGEGAQNEQFF
TGTGCCAGCGGAGAGGGGGCGCAGAATGAGCAGTTCTTC
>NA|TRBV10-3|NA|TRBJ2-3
CAISESGGVSTDTQYF
TGTGCCATCAGTGAGTCGGGGGGAGTAAGCACAGATACGCAGTATTTT
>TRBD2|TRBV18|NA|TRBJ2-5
CASSPNSTSGRSRGPWETQYF
TGTGCCAGCTCACCAAACTCGACTAGCGGGAGATCCCGTGGACCATGGGAGACCCAGTACTTC
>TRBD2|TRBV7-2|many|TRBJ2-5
CASSRLAGGPAYF
TGTGCCAGCAGCCGACTAGCGGGAGGGCCAGCGTACTTC
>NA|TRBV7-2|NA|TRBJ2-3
CASSGALGGATDTQYF
TGTGCCAGCAGCGGAGCGTTGGGGGGAGCAACAGATACGCAGTATTTT
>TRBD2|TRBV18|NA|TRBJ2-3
CASSPIRGVWADTQYF
TGTGCCAGCTCACCAATTCGGGGGGTATGGGCAGATACGCAGTATTTT
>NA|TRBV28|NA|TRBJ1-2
CASSLTGAFANYGYTF
TGTGCCAGCAGCCTAACAGGAGCTTTCGCTAACTATGGCTACACCTTC
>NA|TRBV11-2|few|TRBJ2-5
CASSLDLAGVTEETQYF
TGTGCCAGCAGCTTAGATTTGGCAGGGGTTACGGAAGAGACCCAGTACTTC
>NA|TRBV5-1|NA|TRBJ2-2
CASSFQTGSPGELFF
TGCGCCAGCAGCTTCCAGACCGGGAGTCCCGGGGAGCTGTTTTTT
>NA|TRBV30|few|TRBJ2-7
CAWRGRAEQYF
TGTGCCTGGAGAGGGCGGGCCGAGCAGTACTTC
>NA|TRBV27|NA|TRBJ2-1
CASSFRSYLINEQFF
TGTGCCAGCAGTTTTCGATCCTACTTGATTAATGAGCAGTTCTTC
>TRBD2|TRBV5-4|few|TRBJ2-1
CASSQGLAGDNEQFF
TGTGCCAGCAGCCAGGGACTAGCGGGTGACAATGAGCAGTTCTTC
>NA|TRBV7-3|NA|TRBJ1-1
CASRLAGSLNTEAFF
TGTGCCAGCAGGTTAGCGGGCAGCCTGAACACTGAAGCTTTCTTT